This TCR beta chain was documented in a study of blood T cells in healthy people across ages (dated by TCRdb to between 2014 and 2017). Regarding the complete study: Template switching captured roughly one uniquely barcoded TCR beta cDNA molecule per two T cells in model experiments. Using deep sequencing normalized with unique cDNA molecular identifiers, the study measured how TCR beta repertoire diversity changes with age. Donors were grouped into four age groups: young (average roughly 16 years), middle-aged (roughly 40), aged (about 60) and long-lived (about 82). The study analyzed two additional independent replicas of 1 million unique cDNA reads from the same blood draw for two donors, one aged 18 to 29 and one aged 80 or older.

As for this clonotype: This receptor's antigen is unknown. The input lacks base qualities; no much larger clone sits a single base away.

Donors were a few dozen systemically healthy Caucasian individuals from Russia aged roughly 6 to 95 years. Each donor gave roughly 9.5 milliliters of peripheral blood, collected into EDTA-treated Vacutainer tubes. Ficoll-Paque density-gradient centrifugation was used to isolate PBMCs, with at least 6 million obtained per sample. Total RNA was extracted from PBMCs with Trizol reagent, with at least 6 micrograms obtained per sample. The percentages of naive CD45RAhigh/CD27high T cells were determined by flow cytometry on a PBMC aliquot from every donor. The germline V gene (reference sequence) specifies DFQATT as CDR1 and SNEGSKA as CDR2. Counted from cysteine to phenylalanine, this CDR3 has 14 amino acids. CDR3 DNA is the only sequence kept; it has 42 bases, read in frame from the first base. V is pared back by 6 bases and J by 4 bases, with 19 bases lying between the germline termini. Study-wide conclusions, independent of this receptor: The percentage of naive T cells measured by flow cytometry correlated strongly with observed TCR beta diversity. Observed TCR beta diversity per million T cells fell roughly linearly with age, and a significant reduction was already apparent by age roughly 40. Estimates of total diversity based on one million sequenced T cells were regarded as lower bounds and as underestimates. The long-lived group showed more naive CD4+ T cells, fewer expanded clones and increased TCR diversity than the aged group, suggesting age selection. Donor CMV infection status was unknown, potentially confounding age-related changes in expanded clonotypes. Since profiling was done on bulk unsorted PBMCs, naive and antigen-experienced compartments could not be conclusively compared.

Library preparation used 5' RACE. These reads were obtained on an Illumina HiSeq 2500. A second PCR of roughly 6 to 11 cycles was run with a J-beta primer mix and a sample-barcoded 5' primer. Each TCR beta cDNA molecule received a unique molecular identifier from a template-switch 5' adaptor carrying 12 random nucleotides. Each sample yielded at least 2.5 million CDR3-containing paired-end reads. First-strand cDNA was synthesized from all RNA with the Mint cDNA synthesis kit, primed by a TRBC-specific oligonucleotide. Following uracil-DNA glycosylase treatment, a first 18-cycle PCR with universal primers M1SS and BC2_uni_R was performed on all cDNA. As for the original processing: Each sample was normalized by randomly selecting 1 million high-quality reads, each carrying a distinct molecular identifier. Reads with shared molecular identifiers were discarded instead of being binned into consensus sequences. MiTCR, set to a Q25 quality threshold and the strictest error-elimination algorithm, was used for CDR3 identification, clonotype clustering and error correction. Lower-bound total TCR beta diversity was estimated with a nonparametric unseen species model using Euler transformation. The raw public reads went through TCRdb reprocessing: fastp at Q25, MiXCR clone calling, in-frame beta chains kept. Each entry merges the rows of one CDR3 protein and shows their most common DNA and genes. The V and J calls shown here were made by TCRdb, not taken from the authors' results. The table for this sample lists about 760,000 distinct CDR3 sequences; just under 25% of them were counted only once. The ten largest make up more than 8% of the sample.

This sample was also put to use in a study of T cells of mothers and their children. That second report states: Nine systemically healthy Caucasian individuals, comprising three mothers and their six children, were included as donors. cDNA synthesis consumed the entire amount of extracted RNA, loaded at approximately 1.4 ug RNA in each 15 ul reaction. In the second PCR, the M1S primer added sample barcodes and 2-4 random nucleotides. Over 9 million TCR beta CDR3 reads came from each mother, compared with roughly 2.8 million reads from each child. Thymic selection similarly shapes TCR recombination output in related and unrelated pairs, with minor effect from inherited differences. Normalized repertoire overlap in related mother-child pairs was always slightly higher than in unrelated mother-child pairs, but the difference was never significant. No persistent microchimeric T cell clones were found, with a detection sensitivity of approximately 95 clones per million clonotypes. To look for features that set related mother-child pairs apart from unrelated individuals, the researchers ran deep NGS to compare the TCR beta repertoires of mothers and children. Mothers averaged 40 +/- 4 years of age and children averaged approximately 11 +/- 4 years. After adapter ligation was performed with NEBNext reagents, the libraries were sequenced on an Illumina HiSeq 2000 with 100+100 nt paired-end reads. To avoid cross-contamination, the mother libraries and the child libraries were prepared a month apart and sequenced in separate runs. Between 500,000 and 2,000,000 distinct TCR beta clonotypes were identified per donor. Naive TCR beta clonotypes were estimated from low-frequency clonotypes matched to each donor's FACS-determined naive share, without sorting.

The V and J genes are TRBV20-1 and TRBJ2-7; the D gene cannot be named for sure. This clonotype was sampled from a boy under 18 in good health. The source material was blood. The encoded CDR3 is CSARQGSNWYEQYF. The nucleotide sequence is TGCAGTGCCAGACAAGGAAGCAACTGGTACGAGCAGTACTTC.